These 7 T cell receptor beta chains were all obtained from the same sample, sequenced in a study of neoadjuvant nivolumab and ipilimumab in lung cancer. Sequencing was performed with immunoSEQ multiplex PCR; in TCRdb, only in-frame clones are kept and a portion is missing. Of over 25,000 clones in the sample, about 78% are singletons; the top ten hold roughly 18%. Sequences were derived from tumor tissue, sampled after neoadjuvant nivolumab, alone or with ipilimumab, at or shortly before surgery. The receptors shown here come from an adult with non-small cell lung cancer.

Only a few counts were recorded for this clone. As DNA, the CDR3 is TGTGCCAGCAGCGGGCTAGCGGGGGAGACCCAGTACTTC. Amino acid sequence: CASSGLAGETQYF. V gene TRBV7-2 combines with J gene TRBJ2-5; 9 nucleotides line up with TRBD2. V dropped 5 bases and J dropped 5; count of bases not matched to a gene: 3. The germline V gene encodes CDR1 SGHTA and CDR2 FQGNSA. There are 13 residues in the CDR3.

The chain is built from TRBV7-9 and TRBJ1-2; D possibly corresponds to TRBD1 (5 bases). V gave up 1 base and J gave up 3 bases, with 6 bases separating them. Germline lookup yields CDR1 SEHNR and CDR2 FQNEAQ (reference sequence). CDR3 length: 13 amino acids. CDR3 in DNA: TGTGCCAGCAGCTTAGAGACAGACTATGGCTACACCTTC. It yields the protein CASSLETDYGYTF.

CDR3 sequence: CASRSPAAGDTEAFF. CDR3 DNA sequence: TGTGCCAGCAGATCTCCCGCCGCGGGGGACACTGAAGCTTTCTTT. This chain connects TRBV6-5 to TRBJ1-1, with a weak D call TRBD1 (5 bases). Per germline, CDR1 MNHEY and CDR2 SVGAGI. V was cut by 6 bases and J by 3 bases, with 17 bases left in between. The CDR3 totals 15 residues.

This clone is termed medium-sized. This rearrangement joins TRBV28 to TRBJ1-2; TRBD1 is a possible D gene (6 bases). The ends were cut back, 5 bases at V and 2 bases at J, with 15 bases in the middle. Germline-derived CDR1 and CDR2 are MDHEN and SYDVKM. This CDR3 spans 15 amino acids. The DNA of the CDR3 is TGTGCCAGCAGTCCCCCGCGGGGGCTGAACTATGGCTACACCTTC. It yields the protein CASSPPRGLNYGYTF.

The genes are TRBV15 and TRBJ2-5, with 10 positions matching TRBD1. CDR1 is LNHNV and CDR2 is YYDKDF in the germline V gene (reference sequence). The CDR3 is 16 amino acids. The V segment lost 0 bases and the J segment 7 bases; nucleotides outside the gene matches: 8. The DNA for the CDR3 is TGTGCCACCAGCAGAGATGGGGGGACAGGGGTGGCGACCCAGTACTTC. The encoded protein is CATSRDGGTGVATQYF.

This chain joins TRBV10-3 and TRBJ2-7; maybe TRBD2 (5 bases). V was pared by 3 bases and J by 3 bases, with 12 bases between. Germline CDR1 ENHRY, CDR2 SYGVKD. The length of the CDR3 is 14 residues. In DNA, the CDR3 is TGTGCCATCAGTGAAGGAGCGGAGAACTACGAGCAGTACTTC. The encoded protein is CAISEGAENYEQYF.

V usage is TRBV6-5 and J usage is TRBJ2-5; TRBD1 agrees at 7 bases. J was trimmed by 1 base and V by 5 bases; bases with no gene match: 7. CDR1 MNHEY and CDR2 SVGAGI come from the germline V gene. CDR3 length: 15 residues. The CDR3 reads CASSRGPLGQETQYF. The CDR3 nucleotides read TGTGCCAGCAGTAGGGGGCCTCTGGGCCAAGAGACCCAGTACTTC.